Listed below are T cell receptor beta chains from one sample, sequenced in a study of T-cell reconstitution after alpha-beta-depleted transplantation in children. TCRdb itself ran the PCR reads through MiXCR, one entry per CDR3 protein. The sample lists some 640,000 distinct CDR3 sequences; approximately 15% were seen once. Source: PBMCs from the stem cell graft donor, taken from the stem cell graft. The origin of the receptors is a human donor who donated a stem cell graft to a child with acute myeloid leukemia. Each CDR3 is given with its conserved first and last residue. The order of the fields is V gene, clone size, D gene, J gene, CDR3 DNA, CDR3 protein. D genes are given only for firm matches. Clone size is not always given. Where it is, it says once, few, many or a class for expanded clones.

v_call: TRBV7-2; clone_size: many; d_call: -; j_call: TRBJ2-7; cdr3_nt: TGTGCCAGCAGCCAACGAGTCAGTAGCTCCTACGAGCAGTACTTC; cdr3_aa: CASSQRVSSSYEQYF
v_call: TRBV20-1; clone_size: few; d_call: TRBD2; j_call: TRBJ2-1; cdr3_nt: TGCAGTGCTAGATCTTTCGGCGGGGGGGACTACAATGAGCAGTTCTTC; cdr3_aa: CSARSFGGGDYNEQFF
v_call: TRBV29-1; clone_size: -; d_call: TRBD1; j_call: TRBJ1-1; cdr3_nt: TGCAGCGTTGAATCCCCTCGGGGGACAGGCTCGATAAGGATGAACACTGAAGCTTTCTTT; cdr3_aa: CSVESPRGTGSIRMNTEAFF
v_call: TRBV12-3/TRBV12-4; clone_size: -; d_call: TRBD1; j_call: TRBJ1-6; cdr3_nt: TGTGCCAGCGCGCCGGGACAGTATAATTCACCCCTCCACTTT; cdr3_aa: CASAPGQYNSPLHF
v_call: TRBV9; clone_size: many; d_call: TRBD2; j_call: TRBJ2-7; cdr3_nt: TGTGCCAGCAGCGTAGATGGACTAGCCCAGGGCGAGCAGTACTTC; cdr3_aa: CASSVDGLAQGEQYF
v_call: TRBV12-3/TRBV12-4; clone_size: many; d_call: -; j_call: TRBJ2-2; cdr3_nt: TGTGCCAGCAGCTTAGGCGAGATAGACACCGGGGAGCTGTTTTTT; cdr3_aa: CASSLGEIDTGELFF
v_call: TRBV20-1; clone_size: many; d_call: TRBD1; j_call: TRBJ2-5; cdr3_nt: TGCAGTGCTAGAGACCGGGACAGAACTCAAGAGACCCAGTACTTC; cdr3_aa: CSARDRDRTQETQYF
v_call: TRBV20-1; clone_size: -; d_call: TRBD2; j_call: TRBJ2-2; cdr3_nt: TGCAGTGCTCCCCTCCGAACTAGCGGGGCCCACACCGGGGAGCTGTTTTTT; cdr3_aa: CSAPLRTSGAHTGELFF
v_call: TRBV5-1; clone_size: few; d_call: -; j_call: TRBJ2-3; cdr3_nt: TGCGCCAGCAGCTGGTCCAAAGATACGCAGTATTTT; cdr3_aa: CASSWSKDTQYF
v_call: TRBV4-3; clone_size: once; d_call: TRBD1; j_call: TRBJ1-1; cdr3_nt: TGCGCCAGCAGCCAAGATCTTCACACAGGGGATCTCACGAACACTGAAGCTTTCTTT; cdr3_aa: CASSQDLHTGDLTNTEAFF
v_call: TRBV3-1; clone_size: -; d_call: -; j_call: TRBJ2-1; cdr3_nt: TGTGCCAGCAGCCAAGGGGAGCGGTACAATGAGCAGTTCTTC; cdr3_aa: CASSQGERYNEQFF
v_call: TRBV25-1; clone_size: -; d_call: TRBD1; j_call: TRBJ2-1; cdr3_nt: TGTGCCAGCAGTCCAATAGTCCCGGGGACAGTCGGCAATGAGCAGTTCTTC; cdr3_aa: CASSPIVPGTVGNEQFF
v_call: TRBV21-1; clone_size: -; d_call: -; j_call: TRBJ1-4; cdr3_nt: TGTGCCAGCAGCAAAGTTGGGCGGAAAAAGGAGACTGAAAAACTGTTTTTT; cdr3_aa: CASSKVGRKKETEKLFF
v_call: TRBV20-1; clone_size: few; d_call: -; j_call: TRBJ2-2; cdr3_nt: TGCAGTGCCTGCGAGATTAACACCGGGGAGCTGTTTTTT; cdr3_aa: CSACEINTGELFF
v_call: TRBV24-1; clone_size: few; d_call: TRBD1; j_call: TRBJ1-1; cdr3_nt: TGTGCCACCACCCAGGGGGGGAACACTGAAGCTTTCTTT; cdr3_aa: CATTQGGNTEAFF
v_call: TRBV20-1; clone_size: many; d_call: -; j_call: TRBJ2-3; cdr3_nt: TGCAGTGCTAGAGATGATGGGTGGGAAACAGGGTTTGGGATCACAGATACGCAGTATTTT; cdr3_aa: CSARDDGWETGFGITDTQYF
v_call: TRBV15; clone_size: few; d_call: -; j_call: TRBJ2-2; cdr3_nt: TGTGCCACCAAAGTGGCAACGAACACCGGGGAGCTGTTTTTT; cdr3_aa: CATKVATNTGELFF
v_call: TRBV7-6; clone_size: few; d_call: TRBD2; j_call: TRBJ2-1; cdr3_nt: TGTGCCAGCAGCTTACGAACTAGCGGGGGGGTTTTGGATGAGCAGTTCTTC; cdr3_aa: CASSLRTSGGVLDEQFF
v_call: TRBV20-1; clone_size: many; d_call: TRBD2; j_call: TRBJ2-3; cdr3_nt: TGCAGTGCTTACAGCGGGGGCAGCACAGATACGCAGTATTTT; cdr3_aa: CSAYSGGSTDTQYF
v_call: TRBV7-9; clone_size: few; d_call: -; j_call: TRBJ1-2; cdr3_nt: TGTGCCAGCAGCTTAGTAAAAATAGGGGCTAACTATGGCTACACCTTC; cdr3_aa: CASSLVKIGANYGYTF
v_call: TRBV6-1; clone_size: -; d_call: -; j_call: TRBJ1-1; cdr3_nt: TGTGCCAGCAGTCGTACTAGGCGAACGGGGGGGGAAGCTTTCTTT; cdr3_aa: CASSRTRRTGGEAFF
v_call: TRBV10-2; clone_size: -; d_call: -; j_call: TRBJ2-5; cdr3_nt: TGCGCCAGCAGTCAAGCCCCGGACGGTCGGGTAGAGACCCAGTACTTC; cdr3_aa: CASSQAPDGRVETQYF
v_call: TRBV27; clone_size: many; d_call: -; j_call: TRBJ2-3; cdr3_nt: TGTGCCAGCAGTTTAGTTTGGGGATCCTCTCCTACAGATACGCAGTATTTT; cdr3_aa: CASSLVWGSSPTDTQYF
v_call: TRBV7-8; clone_size: few; d_call: TRBD2; j_call: TRBJ2-5; cdr3_nt: TGTGCCAGCAGTTCAACTAGCGGGGTTAGAGAGACCCAGTACTTC; cdr3_aa: CASSSTSGVRETQYF
v_call: TRBV28; clone_size: many; d_call: -; j_call: TRBJ2-4; cdr3_nt: TGTGCCACCCGCGAGGGAGGGGGCGTGAACATTCAGTACTTC; cdr3_aa: CATREGGGVNIQYF
v_call: TRBV5-5; clone_size: many; d_call: -; j_call: TRBJ1-6; cdr3_nt: TGTGCCAGCAGCTTGGATGACCCCCTGCCCCTCCACTTT; cdr3_aa: CASSLDDPLPLHF
v_call: TRBV6-5; clone_size: many; d_call: TRBD1; j_call: TRBJ1-6; cdr3_nt: TGTGCCAGCAGTTTAGGGGGCGACCCCTATAATTCACCCCTCCACTTT; cdr3_aa: CASSLGGDPYNSPLHF